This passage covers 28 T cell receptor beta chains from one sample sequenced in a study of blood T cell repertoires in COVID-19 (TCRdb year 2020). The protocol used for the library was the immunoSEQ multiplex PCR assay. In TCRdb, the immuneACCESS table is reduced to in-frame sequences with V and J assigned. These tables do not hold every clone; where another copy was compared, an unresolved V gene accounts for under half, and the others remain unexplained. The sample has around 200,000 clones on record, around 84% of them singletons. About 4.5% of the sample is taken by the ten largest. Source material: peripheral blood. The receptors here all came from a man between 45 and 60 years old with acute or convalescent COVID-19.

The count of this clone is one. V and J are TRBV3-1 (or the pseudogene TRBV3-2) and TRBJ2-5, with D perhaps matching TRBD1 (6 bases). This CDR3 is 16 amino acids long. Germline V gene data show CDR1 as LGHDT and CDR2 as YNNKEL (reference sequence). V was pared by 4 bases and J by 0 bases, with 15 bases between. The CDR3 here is CASSLPGQYYQETQYF. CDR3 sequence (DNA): TGTGCCAGCAGCCTCCCCGGACAGTATTACCAAGAGACCCAGTACTTC.

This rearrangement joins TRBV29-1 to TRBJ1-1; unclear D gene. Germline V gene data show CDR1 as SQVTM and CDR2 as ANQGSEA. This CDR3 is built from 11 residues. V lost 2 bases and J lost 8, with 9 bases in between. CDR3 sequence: CSVETAWEAFF. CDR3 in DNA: TGCAGCGTTGAAACCGCGTGGGAAGCTTTCTTT. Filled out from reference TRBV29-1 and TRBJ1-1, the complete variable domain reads SAVISQKPSRDICQRGTSLTIQCQVDSQVTMMFWYRQQPGQSLTLIATANQGSEATYESGFVIDKFPISRPNLTFSTLTVSNMSPEDSSIYLCSVETAWEAFFGQGTRLTVV.

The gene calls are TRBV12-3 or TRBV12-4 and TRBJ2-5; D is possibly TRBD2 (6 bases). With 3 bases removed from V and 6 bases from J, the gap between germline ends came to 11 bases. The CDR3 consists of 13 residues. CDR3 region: CASSLWDSKTQYF. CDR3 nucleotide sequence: TGTGCCAGCAGTTTGTGGGACTCAAAGACCCAGTACTTC.

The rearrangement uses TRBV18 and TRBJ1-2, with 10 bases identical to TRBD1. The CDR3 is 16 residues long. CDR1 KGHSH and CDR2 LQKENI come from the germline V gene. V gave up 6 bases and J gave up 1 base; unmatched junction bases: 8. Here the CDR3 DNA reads TGTGCCAGCTCCCCAACCGGGACAGGGGTTAACTATGGCTACACCTTC. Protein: CASSPTGTGVNYGYTF.

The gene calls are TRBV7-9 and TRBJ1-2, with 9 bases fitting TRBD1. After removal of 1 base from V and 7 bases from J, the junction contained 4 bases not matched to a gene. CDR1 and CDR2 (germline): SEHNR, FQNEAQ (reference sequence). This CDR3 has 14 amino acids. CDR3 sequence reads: CASSLGTGESGYTF. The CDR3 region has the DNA TGTGCCAGCAGCTTAGGGACAGGGGAATCTGGCTACACCTTC.

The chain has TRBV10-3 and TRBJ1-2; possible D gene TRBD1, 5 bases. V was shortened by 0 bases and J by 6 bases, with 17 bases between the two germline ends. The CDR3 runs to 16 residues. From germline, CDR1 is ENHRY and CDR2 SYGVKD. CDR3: CAISESNGAPGNGYTF. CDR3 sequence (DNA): TGTGCCATCAGTGAGTCGAATGGGGCGCCTGGCAATGGCTACACCTTC.

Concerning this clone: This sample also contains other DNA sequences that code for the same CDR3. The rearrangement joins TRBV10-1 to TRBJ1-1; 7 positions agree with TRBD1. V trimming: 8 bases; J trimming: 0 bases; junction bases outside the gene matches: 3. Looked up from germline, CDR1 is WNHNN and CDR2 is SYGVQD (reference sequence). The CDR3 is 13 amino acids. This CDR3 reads CASRQGMNTEAFF. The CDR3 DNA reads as TGCGCCAGCCGACAGGGAATGAACACTGAAGCTTTCTTT.

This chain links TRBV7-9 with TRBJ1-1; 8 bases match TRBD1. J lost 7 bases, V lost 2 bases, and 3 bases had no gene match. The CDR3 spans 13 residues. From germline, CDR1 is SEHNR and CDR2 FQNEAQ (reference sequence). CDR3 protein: CASSLQGAGEAFF. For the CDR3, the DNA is TGTGCCAGCAGCTTACAGGGGGCCGGTGAAGCTTTCTTT.

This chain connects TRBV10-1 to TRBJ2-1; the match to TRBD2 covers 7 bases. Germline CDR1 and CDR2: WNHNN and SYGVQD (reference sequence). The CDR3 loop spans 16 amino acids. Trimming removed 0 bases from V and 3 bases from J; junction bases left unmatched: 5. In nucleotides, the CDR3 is TGCGCCAGCAGTGAGTCGCGCGGGGGAATCTACAATGAGCAGTTCTTC. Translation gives CASSESRGGIYNEQFF.

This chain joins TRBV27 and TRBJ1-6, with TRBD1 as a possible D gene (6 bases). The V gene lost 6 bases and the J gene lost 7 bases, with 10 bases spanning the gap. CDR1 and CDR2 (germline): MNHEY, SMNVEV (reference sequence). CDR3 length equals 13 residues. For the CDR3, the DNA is TGTGCCAGCAGAAGGCAGGGGAATTCACCCCTCCACTTT. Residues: CASRRQGNSPLHF.

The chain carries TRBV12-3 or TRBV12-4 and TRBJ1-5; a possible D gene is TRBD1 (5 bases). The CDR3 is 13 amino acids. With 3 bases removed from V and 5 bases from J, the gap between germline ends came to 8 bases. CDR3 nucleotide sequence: TGTGCCAGCAGTTTTGACAGAGATCAGCCCCAGCATTTT. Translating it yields CASSFDRDQPQHF.

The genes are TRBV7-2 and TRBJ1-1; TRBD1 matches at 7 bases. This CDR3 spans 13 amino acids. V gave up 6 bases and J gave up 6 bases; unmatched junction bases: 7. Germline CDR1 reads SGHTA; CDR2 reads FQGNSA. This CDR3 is CASRWTGIAEAFF. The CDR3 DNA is TGTGCCAGCAGGTGGACAGGAATAGCTGAAGCTTTCTTT.

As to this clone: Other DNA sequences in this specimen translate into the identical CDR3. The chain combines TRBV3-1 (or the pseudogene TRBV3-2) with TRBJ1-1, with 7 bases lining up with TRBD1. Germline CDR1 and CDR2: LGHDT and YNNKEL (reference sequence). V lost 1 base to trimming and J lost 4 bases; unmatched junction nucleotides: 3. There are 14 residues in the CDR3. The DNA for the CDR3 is TGTGCCAGCAGCCAAGGGAGGGGGCGCACTGAAGCTTTCTTT. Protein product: CASSQGRGRTEAFF.

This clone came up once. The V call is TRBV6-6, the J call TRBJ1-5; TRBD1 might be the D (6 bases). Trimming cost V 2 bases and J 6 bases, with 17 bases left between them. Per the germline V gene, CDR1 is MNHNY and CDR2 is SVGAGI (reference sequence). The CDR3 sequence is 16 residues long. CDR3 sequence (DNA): TGTGCCAGCAGTTACCAGGGGCAAGTAGCAGGTCAGCCCCAGCATTTT. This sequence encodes CASSYQGQVAGQPQHF.

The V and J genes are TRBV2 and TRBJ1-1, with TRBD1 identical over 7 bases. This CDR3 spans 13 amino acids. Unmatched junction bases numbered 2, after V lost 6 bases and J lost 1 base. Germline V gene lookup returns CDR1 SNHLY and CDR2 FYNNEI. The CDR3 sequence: CASRGQPNTEAFF. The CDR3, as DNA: TGTGCCAGCAGGGGACAGCCGAACACTGAAGCTTTCTTT.

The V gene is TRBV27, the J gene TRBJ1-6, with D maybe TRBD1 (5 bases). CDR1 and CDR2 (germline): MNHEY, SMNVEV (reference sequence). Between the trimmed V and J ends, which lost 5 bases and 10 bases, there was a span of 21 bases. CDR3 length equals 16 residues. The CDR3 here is CASSRTEGGGRSPLHF. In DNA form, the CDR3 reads TGTGCCAGCAGTCGAACCGAAGGCGGGGGTCGCTCACCCCTCCACTTT.

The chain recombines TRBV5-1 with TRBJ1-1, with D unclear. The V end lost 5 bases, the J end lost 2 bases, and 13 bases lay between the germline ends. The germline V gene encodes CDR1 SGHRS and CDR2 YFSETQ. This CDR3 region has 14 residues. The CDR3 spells CASSQDSGNTEAFF. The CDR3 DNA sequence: TGCGCCAGCAGTCAGGACTCAGGCAACACTGAAGCTTTCTTT. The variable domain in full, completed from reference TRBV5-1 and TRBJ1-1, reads KAGVTQTPRYLIKTRGQQVTLSCSPISGHRSVSWYQQTPGQGLQFLFEYFSETQRNKGNFPGRFSGRQFSNSRSEMNVSTLELGDSALYLCASSQDSGNTEAFFGQGTRLTVV.

CDR3: CASSFGTGNSPLHF. The DNA for the CDR3 is TGTGCCAGCAGCTTCGGGACAGGGAATTCACCCCTCCACTTT. The chain has TRBV11-2 and TRBJ1-6; 9 nucleotides agree with TRBD1. The CDR3 sequence is 14 residues long. Germline V lookup: CDR1 SGHAT, CDR2 FQNNGV. V lost 3 bases to trimming and J lost 7 bases; unmatched junction nucleotides: 1.

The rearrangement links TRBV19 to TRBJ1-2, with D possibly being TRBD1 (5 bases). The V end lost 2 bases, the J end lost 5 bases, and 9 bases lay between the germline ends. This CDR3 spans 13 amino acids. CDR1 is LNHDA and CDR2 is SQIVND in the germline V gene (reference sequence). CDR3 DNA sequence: TGTGCCAGTAGTATAATGACAGAGTATGGCTACACCTTC. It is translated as CASSIMTEYGYTF.

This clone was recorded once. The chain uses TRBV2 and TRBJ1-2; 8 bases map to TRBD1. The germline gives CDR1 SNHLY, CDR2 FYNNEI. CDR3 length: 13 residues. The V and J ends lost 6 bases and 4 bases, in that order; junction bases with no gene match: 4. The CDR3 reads CASSGDRGYGYTF. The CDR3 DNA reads TGTGCCAGCAGCGGCGACAGGGGCTATGGCTACACCTTC. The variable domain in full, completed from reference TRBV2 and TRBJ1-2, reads EPEVTQTPSHQVTQMGQEVILRCVPISNHLYFYWYRQILGQKVEFLVSFYNNEISEKSEIFDDQFSVERPDGSNFTLKIRSTKLEDSAMYFCASSGDRGYGYTFGSGTRLTVV.

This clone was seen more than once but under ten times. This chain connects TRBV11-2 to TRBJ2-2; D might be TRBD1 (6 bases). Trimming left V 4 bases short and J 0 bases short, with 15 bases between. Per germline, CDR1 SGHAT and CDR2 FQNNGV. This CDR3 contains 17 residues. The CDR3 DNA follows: TGTGCCAGCAGCTCTAGGGTTCGGACAGCGAACACCGGGGAGCTGTTTTTT. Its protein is CASSSRVRTANTGELFF.

The CDR3 sequence is CASTGLGLRGQAGNTIYF. In DNA, the CDR3 is TGTGCCAGTACCGGGTTGGGGCTCAGGGGGCAAGCTGGAAACACCATATATTTT. V usage is TRBV19 and J usage is TRBJ1-3; 8 nucleotides line up with TRBD1. Germline CDR1 is LNHDA and CDR2 is SQIVND (reference sequence). The ends lost 7 bases at V and 2 bases at J; junction bases unmatched: 16. The CDR3 consists of 18 residues.

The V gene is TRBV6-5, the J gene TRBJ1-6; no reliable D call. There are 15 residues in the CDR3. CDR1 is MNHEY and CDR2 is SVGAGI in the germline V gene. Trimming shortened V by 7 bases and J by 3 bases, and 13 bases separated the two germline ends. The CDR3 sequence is CASTAAANYNSPLHF. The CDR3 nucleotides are TGTGCCAGCACCGCGGCCGCCAACTATAATTCACCCCTCCACTTT.

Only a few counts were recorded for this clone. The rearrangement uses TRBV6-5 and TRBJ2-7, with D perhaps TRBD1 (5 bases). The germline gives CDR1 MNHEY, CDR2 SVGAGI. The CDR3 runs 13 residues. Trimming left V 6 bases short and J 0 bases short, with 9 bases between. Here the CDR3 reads CASRETVSYEQYF. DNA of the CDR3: TGTGCCAGCAGAGAGACAGTCTCCTACGAGCAGTACTTC.

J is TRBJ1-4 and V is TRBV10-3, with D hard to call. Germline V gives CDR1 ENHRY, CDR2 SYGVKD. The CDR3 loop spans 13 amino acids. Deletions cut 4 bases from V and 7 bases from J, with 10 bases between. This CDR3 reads CAISVITGEKLFF. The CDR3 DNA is TGTGCCATCAGTGTTATCACGGGTGAAAAACTGTTTTTT.

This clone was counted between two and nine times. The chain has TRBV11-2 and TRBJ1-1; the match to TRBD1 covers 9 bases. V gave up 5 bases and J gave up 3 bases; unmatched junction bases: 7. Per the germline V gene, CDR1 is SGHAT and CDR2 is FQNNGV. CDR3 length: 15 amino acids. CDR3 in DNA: TGTGCCAGCAGCACCAGGACAGGGGAACACACTGAAGCTTTCTTT. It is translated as CASSTRTGEHTEAFF.

CDR3 amino acids: CASKQGTGYEQYF. The CDR3 DNA is TGTGCCAGCAAACAGGGGACAGGGTACGAGCAGTACTTC. V gene TRBV2 combines with J gene TRBJ2-7; 9 nucleotides agree with TRBD1. CDR1 SNHLY and CDR2 FYNNEI come from the germline V gene. J lost 4 bases, V lost 7 bases, and 5 bases had no gene match. The CDR3 totals 13 residues.

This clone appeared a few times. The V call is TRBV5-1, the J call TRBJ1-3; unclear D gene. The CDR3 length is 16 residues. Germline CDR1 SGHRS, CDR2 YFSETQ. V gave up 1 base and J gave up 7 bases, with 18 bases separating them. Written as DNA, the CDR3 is TGCGCCAGCAGCTTGAATTTTCGCTCCTCGGGGAACACCATATATTTT. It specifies CASSLNFRSSGNTIYF.